Below are 2 T cell receptor beta chains sequenced from a single sample in a study of T cell clonality in common variable immunodeficiency. Sequencing used immunoSEQ multiplex PCR; TCRdb keeps in-frame clones, though not all of them. Recorded here are about 35,000 clones, none singletons. Specimen: peripheral blood mononuclear cells. These TCRs come from a person aged 18 to 70 in good health.

There are many counts of this clone. The read comes to an end 3 residues before the CDR3 does, leaving the germline J gene to fill in the end. This chain joins TRBV19 and TRBJ2-5; 11 nucleotides line up with TRBD2. With V trimmed by 8 bases and J by 2 bases, 4 bases remained unmatched. The CDR3 is made up of 14 amino acids. Germline V gene lookup returns CDR1 LNHDA and CDR2 SQIVND (reference sequence). CDR3: CASSSGRPQETQYF. CDR3 DNA, as far as it was read: TGTGCCAGTTCTAGCGGGAGGCCACAAGAGACC.

On this clone itself: The read stops 3 residues short of the end of the CDR3; the missing end is completed from the germline J gene. This chain uses TRBV19 with TRBJ1-5; 7 bases fit TRBD1. The CDR3 is 15 residues long. The germline V gene has CDR1 LNHDA and CDR2 SQIVND (reference sequence). The covered CDR3 bases are TGTGCTAGCCGGGGGGGGACAGCCCTCAATCAGCCC. This sequence encodes CASRGGTALNQP. The full CDR3 protein reads CASRGGTALNQPQHF.